This T cell receptor (beta chain) was captured in a study of shared clonotypes between healthy human individuals. Trimming removed 6 bases at V and 4 bases at J, with 13 bases between. In germline, CDR1 is SQVTM, CDR2 ANQGSEA. The CDR3 totals 12 residues. Clones were read by immunoSEQ multiplex PCR, and TCRdb kept only the in-frame ones, dropping some. The table records hundreds of thousands of clones, 95% to 98% of them present only once. Naive CD8 cells lacked CD45RO and underwent positive selection for CCR7, leaving out terminally differentiated effector memory CD45RA+ cells. The receptor's source is a man aged 30 to 39 in good health. Sequenced material: naive CD8+ T cells sorted from blood. V and J are TRBV29-1 and TRBJ2-7, with a possible D match to TRBD1 (6 bases). The DNA for the CDR3 is TGCAGCGTCACAATACAGGGTTACGAGCAGTACTTC. This translates into CSVTIQGYEQYF.